The T cell receptor beta chain described here comes from a study of blood T cell repertoires in COVID-19. Study-level information: Sites in the United States, Italy and Spain provided acute and convalescent COVID-19 samples.

Here immunoSEQ multiplex PCR was the method, and the copy in TCRdb shows in-frame clones only, minus some. There are tens of thousands of clones in the sample; roughly 91% occur only once, and about 2% lies in the top ten. This CDR3 is 14 amino acids long. The V end lost 0 bases, the J end lost 5 bases, and 11 bases lay between the germline ends. This TCR was recovered from a woman aged 45-65 years in a cohort sampled during active COVID-19. The sequenced material came from peripheral blood. The chain is built from TRBV23-1 and TRBJ2-7; D is unresolved. TRBV23-1 is an open reading frame, and its role is uncertain. CDR3 loop: CASSQSNSPHEQYF. The CDR3 DNA reads TGCGCCAGCAGTCAATCGAACAGTCCCCACGAGCAGTACTTC.